What follows is one T cell receptor beta chain and its context. Other DNA sequences in this sample translate to the same CDR3. Profiling relied on immunoSEQ multiplex PCR, and the TCRdb table lists in-frame clones only, not all of them. The table includes around 310,000 clones, roughly 90% detected once. This sample is part of a study of blood T cell repertoires in COVID-19. Germline values: CDR1 SGDLS, CDR2 YYNGEE. The CDR3 runs 15 residues. V lost 2 bases, J lost 7 bases, and 5 bases stayed unmatched. The sample comprised peripheral blood. The clonotype originates from a woman aged 45-65 years with active or convalescent COVID-19. The J gene is TRBJ2-2, the V gene TRBV9, with 10 bases lining up with TRBD2. The CDR3 coding sequence is TGTGCCAGCAGCGTGCTAGCGGGAGCTAGCGGGGAGCTGTTTTTT. Protein product: CASSVLAGASGELFF. Based on the CDR3 plus reference TRBV9 and TRBJ2-2, the full variable domain is DSGVTQTPKHLITATGQRVTLRCSPRSGDLSVYWYQQSLDQGLQFLIQYYNGEERAKGNILERFSAQQFPDLHSELNLSSLELGDSALYFCASSVLAGASGELFFGEGSRLTVL.